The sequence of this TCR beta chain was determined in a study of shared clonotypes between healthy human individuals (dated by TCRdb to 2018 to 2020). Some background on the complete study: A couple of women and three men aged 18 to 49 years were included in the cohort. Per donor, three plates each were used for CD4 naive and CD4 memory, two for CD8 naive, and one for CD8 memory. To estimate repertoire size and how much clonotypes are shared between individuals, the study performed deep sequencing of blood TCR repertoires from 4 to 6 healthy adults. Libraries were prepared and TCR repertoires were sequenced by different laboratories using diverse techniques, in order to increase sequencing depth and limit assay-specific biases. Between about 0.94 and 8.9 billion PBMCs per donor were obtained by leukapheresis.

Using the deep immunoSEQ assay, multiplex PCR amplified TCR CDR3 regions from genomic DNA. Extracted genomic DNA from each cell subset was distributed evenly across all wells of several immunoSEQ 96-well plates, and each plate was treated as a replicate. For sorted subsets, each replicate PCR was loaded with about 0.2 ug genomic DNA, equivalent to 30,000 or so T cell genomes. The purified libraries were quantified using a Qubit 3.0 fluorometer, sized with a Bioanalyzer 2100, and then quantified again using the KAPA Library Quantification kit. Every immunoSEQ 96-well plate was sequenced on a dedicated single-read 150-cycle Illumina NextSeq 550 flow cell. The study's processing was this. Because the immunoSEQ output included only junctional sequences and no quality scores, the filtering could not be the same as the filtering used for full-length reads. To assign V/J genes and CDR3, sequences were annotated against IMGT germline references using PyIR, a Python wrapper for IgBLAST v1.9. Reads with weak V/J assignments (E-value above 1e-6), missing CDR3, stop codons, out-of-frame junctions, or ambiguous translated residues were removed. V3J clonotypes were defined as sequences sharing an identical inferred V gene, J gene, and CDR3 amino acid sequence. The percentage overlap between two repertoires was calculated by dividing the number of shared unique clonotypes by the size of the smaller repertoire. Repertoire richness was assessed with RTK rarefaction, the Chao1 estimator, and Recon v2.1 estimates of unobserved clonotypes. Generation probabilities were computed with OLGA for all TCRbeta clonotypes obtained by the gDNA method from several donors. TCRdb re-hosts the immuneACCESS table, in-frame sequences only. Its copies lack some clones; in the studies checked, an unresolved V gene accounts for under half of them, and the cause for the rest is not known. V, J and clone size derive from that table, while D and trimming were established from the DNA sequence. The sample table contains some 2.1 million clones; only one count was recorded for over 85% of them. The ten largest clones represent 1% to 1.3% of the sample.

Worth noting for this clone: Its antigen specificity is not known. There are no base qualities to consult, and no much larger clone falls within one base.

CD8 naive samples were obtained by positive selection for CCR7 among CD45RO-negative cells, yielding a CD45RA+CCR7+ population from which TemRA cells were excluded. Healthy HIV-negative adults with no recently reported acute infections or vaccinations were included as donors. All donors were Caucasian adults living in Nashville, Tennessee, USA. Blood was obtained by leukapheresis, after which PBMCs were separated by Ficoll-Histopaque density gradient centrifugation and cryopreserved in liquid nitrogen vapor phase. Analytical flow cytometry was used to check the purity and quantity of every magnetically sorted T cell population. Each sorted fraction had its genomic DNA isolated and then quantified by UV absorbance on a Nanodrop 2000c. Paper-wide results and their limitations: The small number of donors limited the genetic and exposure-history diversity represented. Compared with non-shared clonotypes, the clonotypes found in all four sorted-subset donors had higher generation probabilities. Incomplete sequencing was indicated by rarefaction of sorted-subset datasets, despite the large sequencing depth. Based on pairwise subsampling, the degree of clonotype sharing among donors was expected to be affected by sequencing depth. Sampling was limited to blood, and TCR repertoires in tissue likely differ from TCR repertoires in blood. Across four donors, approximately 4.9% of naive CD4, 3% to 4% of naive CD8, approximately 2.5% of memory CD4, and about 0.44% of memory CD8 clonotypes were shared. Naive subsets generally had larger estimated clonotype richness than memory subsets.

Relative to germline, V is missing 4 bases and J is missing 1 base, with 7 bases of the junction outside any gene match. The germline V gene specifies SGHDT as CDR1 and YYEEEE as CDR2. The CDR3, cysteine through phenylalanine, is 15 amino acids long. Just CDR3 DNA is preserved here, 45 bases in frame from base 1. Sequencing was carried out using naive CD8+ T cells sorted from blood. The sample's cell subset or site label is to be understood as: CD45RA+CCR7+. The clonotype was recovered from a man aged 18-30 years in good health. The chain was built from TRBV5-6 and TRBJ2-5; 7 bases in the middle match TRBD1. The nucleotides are TGTGCCAGCAGCCCGTTGGGACAGACCCAAGAGACCCAGTACTTC. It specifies CASSPLGQTQETQYF.